These 11 T cell receptor beta chains came from one sample sequenced in a study of OX40 agonist ivuxolimab in advanced cancers. Generated by immunoSEQ multiplex PCR, the TCRdb table keeps only in-frame clones and is missing some. This table has approximately 67,000 clones, approximately 84% appearing once. Specimen: CD4+ or CD8+ T cells sorted from blood, collected in a trial of the OX40 agonist ivuxolimab. Receptor source: an adult with an advanced solid tumor such as melanoma, head and neck, liver or kidney cancer.

V is TRBV4-2 and J is TRBJ2-2; weak D call: TRBD1 (5 bases). This CDR3 is 14 amino acids long. Germline loops: CDR1 LGHNA, CDR2 YNFKEQ. V was cut by 5 bases and J by 4 bases, with 11 bases left in between. The CDR3 reads CASSAGPSTGELFF. The CDR3 DNA is TGTGCCAGCAGCGCAGGGCCCTCCACCGGGGAGCTGTTTTTT.

The V gene is TRBV28, the J gene TRBJ2-6; TRBD1 might be the D (5 bases). Trimming left V 5 bases short and J 0 bases short, with 11 bases between. The germline V gene encodes CDR1 MDHEN and CDR2 SYDVKM. The CDR3 runs 16 residues. This CDR3 is CASSPDRHSGANVLTF. The DNA of the CDR3 is TGTGCCAGCAGTCCTGACAGACACTCTGGGGCCAACGTCCTGACTTTC.

This clone was found a few times. The chain has TRBV21-1 and TRBJ1-3; TRBD1 is taken as the D call from the table, unchecked against the DNA. TRBV21-1 is a known pseudogene. This CDR3 is 15 amino acids long. Here the CDR3 reads CASSKRQGAGNTIYF. CDR3 nucleotides: TGTGCCAGCAGCAAAAGGCAGGGGGCTGGAAACACCATATATTTT.

Points on this clone: Other nucleotide sequences from this sample produce the same CDR3. V gene TRBV5-1 combines with J gene TRBJ2-5, with TRBD1 as a possible D gene (5 bases). The germline V gene has CDR1 SGHRS and CDR2 YFSETQ. Trimming left V 4 bases short and J 3 bases short, with 13 bases between. This CDR3 has 14 amino acids. The CDR3 DNA follows: TGCGCCAGCAGCCTCGCGGCCAGGGAAGAGACCCAGTACTTC. The encoded protein is CASSLAAREETQYF.

This chain links TRBV29-1 with TRBJ2-7, with 10 bases that match TRBD2. Germline V gene sequence: CDR1 SQVTM, CDR2 ANQGSEA. The junction had 10 bases not matched to a gene; V was cut back by 7 bases and J by 7 bases. CDR3 length: 13 amino acids. The DNA for the CDR3 is TGCAGCGCTAACCCTAGCGGGAGCGGAGAGCAGTACTTC. Amino acid sequence: CSANPSGSGEQYF.

V usage is TRBV28 and J usage is TRBJ1-4; no reliable D call. V was trimmed by 5 bases and J by 7 bases, leaving 14 bases between them. The CDR3 totals 14 residues. Germline CDR1 is MDHEN and CDR2 is SYDVKM. CDR3 bases: TGTGCCAGCAGTGGGAACAACATAGGTGAAAAACTGTTTTTT. As protein: CASSGNNIGEKLFF.

The chain links TRBV11-2 to TRBJ2-4; no reliable D call. Germline V gene sequence: CDR1 SGHAT, CDR2 FQNNGV. The CDR3 runs to 18 residues. Trimming stripped 5 bases from V and 1 base from J, with 21 bases between. DNA of the CDR3: TGTGCCAGCAGCCCGAGGACGGAAACCCGCGATGCCAAAAACATTCAGTACTTC. It codes for CASSPRTETRDAKNIQYF.

The chain has TRBV21-1 and TRBJ2-7; the table's D gene call, TRBD2, was not cross checked with the DNA. TRBV21-1 is noted as a pseudogene. The CDR3 runs to 14 residues. CDR3 in DNA: TGTGCCAGCAGCAGTAGCGGGAGAAAGAACGAGCGGTACTTC. Amino acid sequence: CASSSSGRKNERYF.

This chain connects TRBV19 to TRBJ2-7; no clear D. Trimming stripped 11 bases from V and 3 bases from J, with 14 bases between. The CDR3 loop spans 12 amino acids. Germline CDR1 and CDR2: LNHDA and SQIVND (reference sequence). The CDR3 bases are TGTGCCTCCGGCGGCCGGAACTACGAGCAGTACTTC. Protein product: CASGGRNYEQYF.

The chain joins TRBV28 to TRBJ2-7; TRBD2 aligns across 7 bases. This CDR3 has 12 amino acids. The V and J ends lost 10 bases and 0 bases, in that order; junction bases with no gene match: 3. Germline V CDR1 and CDR2: MDHEN, SYDVKM. Here the CDR3 reads CATQRGSYEQYF. DNA for the CDR3: TGTGCCACCCAGCGGGGCTCCTACGAGCAGTACTTC.

The genes are TRBV6-1 and TRBJ1-4; the match to TRBD1 covers 7 bases. CDR1 and CDR2 (germline): MNHNS, SASEGT. V lost 3 bases and J lost 7; bases outside the gene matches: 5. The length of the CDR3 is 14 residues. For the CDR3, the DNA is TGTGCCAGCAGTGACCGGCAGGGGGGTGAAAAACTGTTTTTT. It specifies CASSDRQGGEKLFF.